The sequence of this T cell receptor (beta chain) was determined in a study of Ad26.COV2.S vaccination and SARS-CoV-2 variants. Study-wide results and limits: Ad26.COV2.S recipients had broader spike-specific TCRs (P = 0.0014). Non-spike TCR breadth did not differ much between vaccine and placebo recipients. It is possible that the TCR breadth and depth analyses underestimated the total T cell responses. Considerable breadth of spike-specific CD8+ and CD4+ T cell responses has reportedly been documented following vaccination.

Trimming took 4 bases from V and 0 from J, leaving 16 bases between them. This CDR3 is 16 amino acids long. Profiling relied on immunoSEQ multiplex PCR, and the TCRdb table lists in-frame clones only, not all of them. The sample holds about 350,000 clones, 92% seen once. On this clone: Its antigen is as yet unknown.

Sequences were derived from peripheral blood, sampled after recovery from COVID-19. The sequence was collected from a human donor who had recovered from COVID-19. The chain couples TRBV5-3 to TRBJ1-2; D is unclear. TRBV5-3 counts as an open reading frame of uncertain function. The CDR3 bases are TGTGCCAGAAGCCCGGTTTCGCCGGGAACTAACTATGGCTACACCTTC. Protein: CARSPVSPGTNYGYTF.